This TCR beta chain came from a study of OX40 agonist ivuxolimab in advanced cancers. Background on the whole study: Ivuxolimab was a fully human IgG2 agonistic monoclonal antibody targeting the costimulatory receptor OX40 (CD134). Intravenous ivuxolimab was administered to patients every 2 weeks at six dose levels: 0.01, 0.1, 0.3, 1.5, 3 and 10 mg/kg. Of the approximately 54 patients in dose escalation, about 20 had hepatocellular carcinoma, approximately 15 had melanoma, 9 had renal cell carcinoma and 9 had head and neck cancer. Patients were allowed to have had prior anti-PD-1, anti-PD-L1 or anti-CTLA-4 therapy, and roughly two fifths of the dose-escalation patients had been treated with checkpoint inhibitors. Partial responses were achieved by three dose-escalation patients, of whom one had hepatocellular carcinoma and two had cutaneous melanoma. In the dose-escalation cohort, approximately 83% of patients were male, and the mean age was approximately 60 years with a range of roughly 23 to 79. The purpose of peripheral TCRbeta sequencing was to test whether ivuxolimab changed TCR sequence diversity and led to clonal T-cell expansion. The paper covers the monotherapy dose-escalation part of the phase I ivuxolimab trial, which included N of about 56 patients.

Patients with a history of autoimmune disease or receiving systemic immunosuppression were excluded from the trial. Peripheral blood for TCR sequencing was collected from all dose cohorts at baseline, on cycle 4 day 1, and on cycle 7 day 1. Samples were obtained from an open-label, multicenter, first-in-human phase I dose-escalation trial of ivuxolimab. Adults with locally advanced or metastatic melanoma, renal cell carcinoma, hepatocellular carcinoma or head and neck squamous cell carcinoma were enrolled in the trial. Before TCR sequencing, CD4+ T cells and CD8+ T cells were sorted from peripheral blood as separate populations. To sequence the TCRbeta CDR3 region, genomic DNA was isolated from the sorted cells. The immunoSEQ Assay was used to sequence the TCRbeta CDR3 regions. Held by TCRdb, this immuneACCESS table contains in-frame sequences only and omits some clones. Under half of the omission traces to an unresolved V gene where checked; the cause of the rest is unknown. This sample holds tens of thousands of clones; 75% to 90% were observed only once. Around 0.34% of the sample lies in the top ten.

On the study overall, not on this receptor specifically: At doses of 0.1 to 3.0 mg/kg, clonal expansion of both CD4+ and CD8+ T cells in blood was seen between baseline and week 6. After ivuxolimab, expanded clones were on average more numerous among CD8+ T cells than among CD4+ T cells. Low levels of normalized T-cell clonal expansion were also shown by some nonresponding patients. Partial responders in the 0.1-3.0 mg/kg groups had among the lowest normalized peripheral clonal expansion, especially among CD8+ T cells. Antigen specificity was not determined for the clonally expanded peripheral T cells.

Note on this clone: It lacks a known antigen. Per-base qualities were not stored, and no clone one base away is much larger.

The CDR3 runs 12 residues from the cysteine to the phenylalanine. The CDR3 DNA has 36 bases and is translated from base 1. Trimming takes 7 bases from V and 11 bases from J, and the germline ends sit 17 bases apart. CDR1 and CDR2 are read off the germline V gene as MNHEY and SVGAGI. This TCR came from an adult with an advanced solid tumor such as melanoma, head and neck, liver or kidney cancer. The chain employs TRBV6-5 and TRBJ1-1, and the D gene may be TRBD1, 6 bases matching. Sequencing was performed on CD4+ or CD8+ T cells sorted from blood, taken in a trial of the OX40 agonist ivuxolimab. The sequenced DNA: TGTGCCAGCACCGCCCCCAGGGGAATCGCTTTCTTT. This is translated as CASTAPRGIAFF.